This T cell receptor (beta chain) comes out of a study of somatic mutations in cytotoxic T cells in rheumatoid arthritis (dated by TCRdb to 2016 to 2017). Broadly, across the study: Patient peripheral blood (just over 29 ml EDTA) was drawn right after diagnosis and before any treatment started. Some T-cell populations stained with V beta antibodies were sorted by flow on a FACSAria II or Sony SH800 to nearly 100% purity, with sorted V beta1+ cells additionally subjected to TCRB sequencing. Whether expanded CD8+ T-cell clones in untreated, newly diagnosed rheumatoid arthritis carry somatic mutations was the study question, and clonality was characterized with TCRB deep sequencing. For about 60 rheumatoid arthritis patients and 20 healthy controls, TCRB deep sequencing was carried out. Patient and control groups had essentially identical median ages. Overall study results and their limits: CD8+ clonality increased with age in patients (Spearman r of about 0.5) but not in healthy controls. Rheumatoid arthritis patients and age-matched healthy controls did not significantly differ in CD8+ T-cell clonality. It was unknown which antigens the expanded CD8+ clones targeted, and their absence from virus-specific databases did not exclude viral specificity. In about an eighth of the roughly 65 patients the largest CD8+ clone exceeded 20% of CD8+ cells, and several identical CD8+ TCRB sequences were shared between blood and synovial fluid.

TCRB CDR3 sequencing used the immunoSEQ assay on genomic DNA. The paper's data handling went like this. Only a few patient CD8+ clones larger than 1% matched published virus-specific TCRB sequences when compared against them. Nothing other than productive TCRB rearrangements was included in the analyses. Clonality was calculated as a Shannon entropy-based productive clonality index, and a clone was defined by a unique TCRB CDR3 sequence. The template counts of each clone relative to the total templates per sample were used to calculate repertoire overlap between two samples. A correlation with a Spearman r of over 0.55 was found between V-gene usage by flow cytometry and V-gene usage by TCRB sequencing. As stored in TCRdb, this immuneACCESS dataset retains in-frame rearrangements with V and J assigned. A fraction of the clones does not appear; measured against another copy, unresolved V genes explain less than half of the discrepancy, and the remainder lacks a known reason. V, J and clone size were drawn from that table, and D and trimming were deduced from the DNA. Present in this sample are 15,000 to 20,000 clones, over 70% of which were seen just once. Of the sample, nearly 9% falls within the top ten clones.

For this clone: Its antigen remains undetermined. No much larger clone is present one base from it, and per-base qualities are unavailable.

On an AutoMACS, CD4+ and CD8+ cells were isolated via positive magnetic bead selection, and their purity was verified by flow cytometry. After a first flow cytometry screen using a TCR V beta antibody panel, clonal expansions were characterized through TCRB deep sequencing of sorted CD8+ fractions. Peripheral blood mononuclear cells were obtained using density gradient separation with Ficoll-Paque PLUS. Using Nucleospin Tissue or Tissue XS kits, DNA was extracted from CD4-enriched, CD8-enriched or PBMC samples, with quantification by a Qubit 2.0 fluorometer. The sequenced sample was CD8+ T cells sorted from blood. The receptor comes from an adult with rheumatoid arthritis.

The CDR3 has the sequence CASSQEGTRGYTF. Read as DNA, the sequence is TGCGCCAGCAGCCAAGAAGGGACTCGGGGCTACACCTTC. The chain is encoded by TRBV4-3 joined to TRBJ1-2; D gene: possibly TRBD1, on 5 matching bases. V drops 0 bases and J drops 8 bases, leaving 10 bases in between. CDR1 and CDR2 (LGHNA, YSLEER) derive from the germline V gene. The CDR3 spans 13 residues, from the cysteine through the phenylalanine. CDR3 DNA is the only sequence kept; it has 39 bases, read in frame from the first base.